The 8 T cell receptor beta chains below come from one sample, sequenced in a study of OX40 agonist ivuxolimab in advanced cancers. TCRdb keeps only in-frame clones here, not all; method: immunoSEQ multiplex PCR. Seen here are around 60,000 clones, approximately 90% observed once, and the top ten hold approximately 0.61%. The sample here was CD4+ or CD8+ T cells sorted from blood, taken in a trial of the OX40 agonist ivuxolimab. These receptors came from an adult with an advanced solid tumor such as melanoma, head and neck, liver or kidney cancer.

The chain joins TRBV12-5 to TRBJ2-1; the D is unclear. CDR3 length: 12 residues. Trimming shortened V by 3 bases and J by 9 bases, and 9 bases separated the two germline ends. From germline, CDR1 is LGHNT and CDR2 FRNRAP. The chain's CDR3 is CASGFRSPEQFF. CDR3 nucleotide sequence: TGTGCTAGTGGTTTCCGTAGTCCTGAGCAGTTCTTC. Full variable domain (rest looked up from reference TRBV12-5 and TRBJ2-1): DARVTQTPRHKVTEMGQEVTMRCQPILGHNTVFWYRQTMMQGLELLAYFRNRAPLDDSGMPKDRFSAEMPDATLATLKIQPSEPRDSAVYFCASGFRSPEQFFGPGTRLTVL.

The chain links TRBV10-3 to TRBJ2-5; 10 nucleotides agree with TRBD1. Germline lookup yields CDR1 ENHRY and CDR2 SYGVKD. Unmatched junction bases numbered 9, after V lost 9 bases and J lost 5 bases. The CDR3 has 14 residues. This chain's CDR3 is CAIGQGVYMETQYF. The CDR3 DNA is TGTGCCATAGGACAGGGGGTATATATGGAGACCCAGTACTTC.

This chain connects TRBV6-5 to TRBJ1-1; TRBD1 aligns across 8 bases. This CDR3 has 14 amino acids. The junction had 8 bases not matched to a gene; V was cut back by 6 bases and J by 5 bases. Germline V CDR1 and CDR2: MNHEY, SVGAGI. This chain's CDR3 is CASSLQGVVTEAFF. The DNA of the CDR3 is TGTGCCAGCAGCCTACAGGGGGTGGTGACTGAAGCTTTCTTT.

In DNA form, the CDR3 reads TGCGCCAGCAGAGAGACACTGGGAGGGAGCACAGATACGCAGTATTTT. The encoded protein is CASRETLGGSTDTQYF. V usage is TRBV5-1 and J usage is TRBJ2-3; 7 nucleotides match TRBD2. This CDR3 spans 16 amino acids. The trim removed 5 bases at V and 0 bases at J, leaving 9 bases unmatched. CDR1 is SGHRS and CDR2 is YFSETQ in the germline V gene. Variable domain in full (rest from reference TRBV5-1 and TRBJ2-3): KAGVTQTPRYLIKTRGQQVTLSCSPISGHRSVSWYQQTPGQGLQFLFEYFSETQRNKGNFPGRFSGRQFSNSRSEMNVSTLELGDSALYLCASRETLGGSTDTQYFGPGTRLTVL.

The chain is built from TRBV28 and TRBJ1-4, with D unresolved. Trimming stripped 2 bases from V and 9 bases from J, with 7 bases between. Germline CDR1 reads MDHEN; CDR2 reads SYDVKM. This CDR3 has 12 residues. For the CDR3, the DNA is TGTGCCAGCAGTTTACTGGAGCAAAAACTGTTTTTT. Translating gives CASSLLEQKLFF.

The chain is built from TRBV4-2 and TRBJ2-1; 16 nucleotides match TRBD2. The CDR3 extends over 16 amino acids. Per germline, CDR1 LGHNA and CDR2 YNFKEQ. Trimming took 4 bases from V and 9 from J; bases not matched to a gene: 6. The CDR3 DNA sequence: TGTGCCAGCAGCCCGGGACTAGCGGGAGGGCCAGGTGAGCAGTTCTTC. It yields the protein CASSPGLAGGPGEQFF.

The V and J genes are TRBV6-1 and TRBJ1-3; D possibly corresponds to TRBD1 (5 bases). The CDR3 extends over 15 amino acids. Germline-derived CDR1 and CDR2 are MNHNS and SASEGT. V was trimmed by 6 bases and J by 4 bases, leaving 16 bases between them. The CDR3 DNA is TGTGCCAGCAGAAGGGGCCCTGGTTCCGGAAACACCATATATTTT. Amino acid sequence: CASRRGPGSGNTIYF.

The V and J genes are TRBV11-2 and TRBJ2-2; D might be TRBD2 (5 bases). The CDR3 is 13 amino acids. V was trimmed by 7 bases and J by 6 bases, leaving 12 bases between them. CDR1 is SGHAT and CDR2 is FQNNGV in the germline V gene. The chain's CDR3 is CASNPWEPGELFF. The CDR3 coding sequence is TGTGCCAGCAACCCATGGGAGCCCGGGGAGCTGTTTTTT.